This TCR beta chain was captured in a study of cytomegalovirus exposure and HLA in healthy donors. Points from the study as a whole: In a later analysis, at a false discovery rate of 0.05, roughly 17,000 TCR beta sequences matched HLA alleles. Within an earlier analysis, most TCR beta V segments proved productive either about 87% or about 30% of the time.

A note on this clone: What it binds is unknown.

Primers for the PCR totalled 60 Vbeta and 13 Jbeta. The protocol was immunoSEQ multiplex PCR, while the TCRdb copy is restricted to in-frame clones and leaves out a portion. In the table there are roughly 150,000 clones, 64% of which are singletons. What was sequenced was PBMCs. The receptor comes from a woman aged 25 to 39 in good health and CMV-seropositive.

In DNA form, the CDR3 reads TGTGCCAGCTCACGGGGACTAGCGGGATCCGAGCAGTACTTC. Residues: CASSRGLAGSEQYF. V usage is TRBV18 and J usage is TRBJ2-7, with TRBD2 identical over 13 bases. The CDR3 covers 14 residues. Losses at the gene ends were 4 bases for V and 6 bases for J; bases not matched to a gene: 3. CDR1 and CDR2 (germline): KGHSH, LQKENI.